The clone carrying this T cell receptor beta chain was recorded only once. This entry is derived from a study of PD-L1 blockade in urothelial cancer. In the study overall: Every 3 weeks, patients received intravenous atezolizumab 1,200 mg, beginning 2014.

Synthetic templates analogous to TCR were spiked into all PCRs individually. Using immunoSEQ multiplex PCR, the repertoire was profiled, and TCRdb retains in-frame clones only, with some absent. The sample yields about 80,000 clones, approximately 90% seen once. Each patient gave between 1 and 8 samples, pretreatment and on-treatment. CDR3 length equals 15 residues. In germline, CDR1 is ENHRY, CDR2 SYGVKD. The J segment lost 6 bases and the V segment lost 10 bases, leaving 12 bases of the junction unmatched. Here the sequenced sample was PBMCs, taken around atezolizumab (anti-PD-L1) treatment. This TCR derives from a woman between 70 and 85 years old with urothelial cancer. The V call is TRBV10-3, the J call TRBJ1-1; 12 bases fit TRBD1. CDR3 loop: CATGTGGYPASEAFF. CDR3 sequence (DNA): TGTGCCACCGGGACAGGGGGCTACCCCGCCTCTGAAGCTTTCTTT.